Shown below are 9 T cell receptor beta chains from a single sample sequenced in a study of beta chain features in type 1 diabetes. The antigens for these receptors are not known. The whole isolated RNA underwent reverse transcription, so sequencing captured expressed TCRB transcripts. Libraries were prepared by immunoSEQ multiplex PCR; TCRdb keeps only in-frame clonotypes and omits some of them. In the table there are 200,000 to 300,000 clones, 9.5% to 13% of which are singletons. Study-level findings and limits: There was a moderate but significant shortening of TCRB CDR3s in all four CD4+ subsets of Type 1 diabetes patients.

Sequenced: naive CD4+ T cells from blood. The source is a young man with type 1 diabetes.

This chain links TRBV7-2 with TRBJ2-5; weak D call: TRBD2 (6 bases). Trimming removed 3 bases at V and 5 bases at J, with 19 bases between. CDR3 length equals 16 residues. Germline loops: CDR1 SGHTA, CDR2 FQGNSA. The CDR3 DNA is TGTGCCAGCAGCTTCGCTTATGCGGGGAACGGGGAGACCCAGTACTTC. It translates to CASSFAYAGNGETQYF.

The table lists this clone with a few counts. V is TRBV19 and J is TRBJ2-3; no clear D gene. The V end was cut by 0 bases, the J end by 9 bases, with 7 bases between. CDR3 length: 12 residues. In germline, CDR1 is LNHDA, CDR2 SQIVND (reference sequence). CDR3: CASSIEGRTQYF. DNA of the CDR3: TGTGCCAGTAGTATAGAGGGCAGAACGCAGTATTTT.

This clone was seen only a few times. The V and J genes are TRBV30 and TRBJ1-6; D is ambiguous. CDR1 is GTSNPN, CDR2 SVGIG, per germline (reference sequence). CDR3 size: 16 residues. V lost 3 bases, J lost 0 bases, and 12 bases lay in between. In DNA, the CDR3 is TGTGCCTGGAGATTGGGCGGGAGCTCCTATAATTCACCCCTCCACTTT. Residues: CAWRLGGSSYNSPLHF.

The chain links TRBV25-1 to TRBJ2-7, with a weak D call TRBD1 (6 bases). In germline, CDR1 is MGHDK, CDR2 SYGVNS. V dropped 0 bases and J dropped 7 bases, with 19 bases sitting between them. The CDR3 has 16 residues. In DNA, the CDR3 is TGTGCCAGCAGTGAATATATCGACAGGACACCTTTGGAGCAGTACTTC. Its protein product is CASSEYIDRTPLEQYF.

This chain joins TRBV18 and TRBJ2-3; tentative D call: TRBD2 (6 bases). Between the trimmed V and J ends, which lost 3 bases and 1 base, there was a span of 11 bases. Per germline, CDR1 KGHSH and CDR2 LQKENI. The CDR3 is 15 residues long. This chain's CDR3 is CASSPVGTGTDTQYF. The CDR3, as DNA: TGTGCCAGCTCACCTGTAGGGACTGGCACAGATACGCAGTATTTT. Variable domain in full (rest from reference TRBV18 and TRBJ2-3): NAGVMQNPRHLVRRRGQEARLRCSPMKGHSHVYWYRQLPEEGLKFMVYLQKENIIDESGMPKERFSAEFPKEGPSILRIQQVVRGDSAAYFCASSPVGTGTDTQYFGPGTRLTVL.

This clone came up a few times. This chain joins TRBV28 and TRBJ2-7; TRBD1 matches 7 bases. There are 11 residues in the CDR3. The ends lost 3 bases at V and 11 bases at J; junction bases unmatched: 4. Germline CDR1 is MDHEN and CDR2 is SYDVKM. This CDR3 reads CASSFTGVEYF. DNA for the CDR3: TGTGCCAGCAGTTTTACAGGGGTAGAGTACTTC.

V is TRBV29-1 and J is TRBJ2-7; maybe TRBD1 (5 bases). The CDR3 spans 12 residues. Germline V lookup: CDR1 SQVTM, CDR2 ANQGSEA. Trimming shortened V by 4 bases and J by 3 bases, and 10 bases separated the two germline ends. This chain's CDR3 is CSVAGAFYEQYF. CDR3 coding DNA: TGCAGCGTTGCTGGGGCGTTCTACGAGCAGTACTTC.

V gene TRBV6-5 combines with J gene TRBJ1-5; 7 nucleotides align to TRBD1. The V gene's germline CDR1 is MNHEY and CDR2 SVGAGI. The CDR3 loop spans 13 amino acids. V lost 7 bases, J lost 6 bases, and 6 bases stayed unmatched. The CDR3 DNA sequence: TGTGCCAGCACCGACAGGGTAGGTCAGCCCCAGCATTTT. It encodes CASTDRVGQPQHF.

There are a few counts of this clone. The chain has TRBV7-9 and TRBJ2-3; 8 bases align to TRBD2. The CDR3 is 14 amino acids. Germline V gene lookup returns CDR1 SEHNR and CDR2 FQNEAQ (reference sequence). V shed 5 bases and J 1 base; nucleotides not matched to a gene: 2. CDR3 in amino acids: CASSRRGGTDTQYF. Here the CDR3 DNA reads TGTGCCAGCAGCCGGCGGGGGGGCACAGATACGCAGTATTTT.